The 15 T cell receptor beta chains reported below all come from one sample, sequenced in a study of blood T cell repertoires in COVID-19. Generated by immunoSEQ multiplex PCR, the TCRdb table keeps only in-frame clones and is missing some. This table holds 150,000 to 200,000 clones, roughly 82% found once. Sample: PBMCs or T cells enriched from blood (not recorded which). Receptor source: a man between 45 and 60 years old who had recovered from COVID-19.

The gene calls are TRBV11-2 and TRBJ1-1; D gene uncertain. CDR3 length: 13 amino acids. Germline CDR1 is SGHAT and CDR2 is FQNNGV. The V end lost 4 bases, the J end lost 0 bases, and 6 bases lay between the germline ends. CDR3 coding DNA: TGTGCCAGCAGCTCCGTATTGAACACTGAAGCTTTCTTT. Its protein is CASSSVLNTEAFF.

The rearrangement joins TRBV3-1 (or the pseudogene TRBV3-2) to TRBJ1-2, with 8 nucleotides matching TRBD1. Looked up from germline, CDR1 is LGHDT and CDR2 is YNNKEL (reference sequence). CDR3 length equals 14 residues. With 1 base clipped from V and 7 bases from J, the junction kept 5 bases outside the gene matches. This chain's CDR3 is CASSQVDRVIGYTF. CDR3 nucleotides: TGTGCCAGCAGCCAAGTGGACAGGGTTATTGGCTACACCTTC.

This sequence joins TRBV30 and TRBJ2-5; D gene ambiguous. CDR3 length: 12 residues. Germline CDR1 and CDR2: GTSNPN and SVGIG (reference sequence). V lost 4 bases and J lost 1, with 7 bases in between. In nucleotides, the CDR3 is TGTGCCTGGACGGTCGGCCAAGAGACCCAGTACTTC. Translating it yields CAWTVGQETQYF.

The chain couples TRBV30 to TRBJ1-2, with 7 bases lining up with TRBD1. Per the germline V gene, CDR1 is GTSNPN and CDR2 is SVGIG (reference sequence). V shed 1 base, J shed 3 bases, and the junction held 5 bases outside the gene matches. The CDR3 is 14 amino acids. CDR3 loop: CAWSARRGDYGYTF. For the CDR3, the DNA is TGTGCCTGGAGTGCCCGCAGGGGGGACTATGGCTACACCTTC. The full variable domain, in which reference TRBV30 and TRBJ1-2 provide the parts outside the CDR3, is SQTIHQWPATLVQPVGSPLSLECTVEGTSNPNLYWYRQAAGRGLQLLFYSVGIGQISSEVPQNLSASRPQDRQFILSSKKLLLSDSGFYLCAWSARRGDYGYTFGSGTRLTVV.

The rearrangement uses TRBV28 and TRBJ1-6; D remains ambiguous. This CDR3 has 14 residues. Germline lookup yields CDR1 MDHEN and CDR2 SYDVKM. V lost 7 bases to trimming and J lost 4 bases, with 11 bases between them. This chain's CDR3 is CASNPGTYNSPLHF. CDR3 coding DNA: TGTGCCAGCAATCCAGGAACTTATAATTCACCCCTCCACTTT. The whole variable domain, filled in from reference TRBV28 and TRBJ1-6, reads DVKVTQSSRYLVKRTGEKVFLECVQDMDHENMFWYRQDPGLGLRLIYFSYDVKMKEKGDIPEGYSVSREKKERFSLILESASTNQTSMYLCASNPGTYNSPLHFGNGTRLTVT.

The chain joins TRBV9 to TRBJ2-5, with D perhaps TRBD2 (6 bases). The germline gives CDR1 SGDLS, CDR2 YYNGEE. Trimming removed 7 bases from V and 2 bases from J, with 9 bases in between. There are 12 residues in the CDR3. The CDR3 nucleotides are TGTGCCAGCGGGGGGTCTCAAGAGACCCAGTACTTC. Amino acid sequence: CASGGSQETQYF.

This chain links TRBV2 with TRBJ2-2; 13 nucleotides line up with TRBD2. Trimming took 8 bases from V and 7 from J; bases not matched to a gene: 7. Germline values: CDR1 SNHLY, CDR2 FYNNEI. This CDR3 contains 15 residues. CDR3 coding DNA: TGTGCCAGCCTCGGGACTAGCGGGGCCTACGGGGAGCTGTTTTTT. Translation: CASLGTSGAYGELFF.

The J gene is TRBJ1-5, the V gene TRBV6-4; D perhaps matches TRBD1 (5 bases). CDR3 length: 13 amino acids. The germline V gene encodes CDR1 MRHNA and CDR2 SNTAGT. Trimming removed 6 bases at V and 6 bases at J, with 12 bases between. The CDR3 DNA follows: TGTGCCAGCAGCCAGGGATTGGCTCAGCCCCAGCATTTT. Protein: CASSQGLAQPQHF.

This sequence joins TRBV29-1 and TRBJ1-2; D is uncertain. Looked up from germline, CDR1 is SQVTM and CDR2 is ANQGSEA. V was trimmed by 7 bases and J by 1 base, leaving 10 bases between them. The CDR3 loop spans 12 amino acids. CDR3 coding DNA: TGCAGCGAGCAGGCCTTTAACTATGGCTACACCTTC. The encoded protein is CSEQAFNYGYTF.

The V gene is TRBV7-2, the J gene TRBJ1-6; D uncertain. The CDR3 is 14 residues long. V lost 7 bases and J 0 bases, leaving 7 bases between the germline ends. Germline CDR1 reads SGHTA; CDR2 reads FQGNSA. Here the CDR3 reads CASTPSSYNSPLHF. Written as DNA, the CDR3 is TGTGCCAGCACCCCGAGCTCCTATAATTCACCCCTCCACTTT.

J is TRBJ1-2 and V is TRBV28, with 7 bases fitting TRBD1. Germline V gene sequence: CDR1 MDHEN, CDR2 SYDVKM. This CDR3 has 15 residues. Trimming took 1 base from V and 0 from J; bases not matched to a gene: 2. The CDR3 coding sequence is TGTGCCAGCAGTTTATTACAGGGGTCTAACTATGGCTACACCTTC. This encodes CASSLLQGSNYGYTF.

The rearrangement joins TRBV24-1 to TRBJ2-5; the match to TRBD1 covers 9 bases. V lost 4 bases, J lost 1 base, and 9 bases stayed unmatched. The CDR3 is 17 amino acids. Germline V lookup: CDR1 KGHDR, CDR2 SFDVKD. This CDR3 is CATSDPEMTGGQETQYF. CDR3 in DNA: TGTGCCACCAGTGACCCGGAGATGACAGGGGGCCAAGAGACCCAGTACTTC.

The chain carries TRBV7-9 and TRBJ1-2, with D perhaps matching TRBD1 (6 bases). The V end lost 5 bases, the J end lost 4 bases, and 20 bases lay between the germline ends. Germline V gene sequence: CDR1 SEHNR, CDR2 FQNEAQ (reference sequence). This CDR3 region has 16 residues. CDR3 sequence: CASSHDQGITIYGYTF. In nucleotides, the CDR3 is TGTGCCAGCAGCCATGACCAGGGGATTACAATCTATGGCTACACCTTC.

This clone has a handful of counts. The CDR3 DNA follows: TGTGCCAGCAGTGAACCAGGGGGCACTAATGAAAAACTGTTTTTT. It encodes CASSEPGGTNEKLFF. The J gene is TRBJ1-4, the V gene TRBV28, with 8 bases lining up with TRBD1. Germline V gene lookup returns CDR1 MDHEN and CDR2 SYDVKM. Trimming took 5 bases from V and 2 from J; bases not matched to a gene: 4. The CDR3 covers 15 residues.

V is TRBV18 and J is TRBJ2-1; TRBD2 aligns across 9 bases. V lost 3 bases, J lost 7 bases, and 16 bases stayed unmatched. The CDR3 totals 18 residues. Germline CDR1 and CDR2: KGHSH and LQKENI. The CDR3 DNA reads TGTGCCAGCTCACCCTCGCTGGCTAGCGGGACAATGGATAATGAGCAGTTCTTC. It specifies CASSPSLASGTMDNEQFF.